A selection of T cell receptor beta chains follows, all from one sample in a study of blood T cells in healthy people across ages. MiXCR, applied by TCRdb to the 5' RACE reads, yields one record per CDR3 protein. The repertoire holds some 1.4 million distinct CDR3 sequences, approximately 40% seen once, with roughly 7.7% in the top ten. The specimen sequenced was blood. The source is a young woman in good health. The CDR3 runs from the conserved cysteine through the conserved F or W. Not every row has a clone size; where given, it reads once, few, many or a size class.

CDR3 protein: CASSAQGAIGNEQFF; J gene: TRBJ2-1; V gene: TRBV6-5; clone size: few
CDR3 protein: CASSHATSAHYEQYF; J gene: TRBJ2-7; V gene: TRBV3-1; clone size: .
CDR3 protein: CATSRATGVPVNNEQFF; J gene: TRBJ2-1; V gene: TRBV15; clone size: few
CDR3 protein: CSVPSGSSYGYTF; J gene: TRBJ1-2; V gene: TRBV29-1; clone size: few
CDR3 protein: CASSPKTGNAYEQYF; J gene: TRBJ2-7; V gene: TRBV9; clone size: .
CDR3 protein: CASSPTGTSGIDTQYF; J gene: TRBJ2-3; V gene: TRBV9; clone size: few
CDR3 protein: CASSTRALNEKLFF; J gene: TRBJ1-4; V gene: TRBV28; clone size: few
CDR3 protein: CASSGSTNEKLFF; J gene: TRBJ1-4; V gene: TRBV10-3; clone size: .
CDR3 protein: CASSQQDRPSYEQYF; J gene: TRBJ2-7; V gene: TRBV14; clone size: .
CDR3 protein: CASIPKGGLDYGYTF; J gene: TRBJ1-2; V gene: TRBV12-3/TRBV12-4; clone size: .
CDR3 protein: CASSDDHTQYF; J gene: TRBJ2-3; V gene: TRBV6-2/TRBV6-3; clone size: .
CDR3 protein: CATSDTGTATDTQYF; J gene: TRBJ2-3; V gene: TRBV24-1; clone size: .
CDR3 protein: CASSVTGLYNEQFF; J gene: TRBJ2-1; V gene: TRBV28; clone size: few
CDR3 protein: CASSPTTSPYQETQYF; J gene: TRBJ2-5; V gene: TRBV7-2; clone size: .
CDR3 protein: CASSYGLAGGLNEQYF; J gene: TRBJ2-7; V gene: TRBV6-5; clone size: .
CDR3 protein: CASSQGVGRGIPNEQFF; J gene: TRBJ2-1; V gene: TRBV4-2; clone size: .
CDR3 protein: CSARPSGTDYEQYF; J gene: TRBJ2-5; V gene: TRBV20-1; clone size: .
CDR3 protein: CASSQQGVTYQYF; J gene: TRBJ2-3; V gene: TRBV27; clone size: .
CDR3 protein: CSVGADNSYNEQFF; J gene: TRBJ2-1; V gene: TRBV29-1; clone size: .
CDR3 protein: CASSFREIGQFF; J gene: TRBJ2-1; V gene: TRBV7-9; clone size: few
CDR3 protein: CSAEDRGSGANVLTF; J gene: TRBJ2-6; V gene: TRBV20-1; clone size: .
CDR3 protein: CASSSWAMTYNEQYF; J gene: .; V gene: TRBV7-2; clone size: once
CDR3 protein: CASSPQGGQGAWPQHF; J gene: TRBJ1-5; V gene: TRBV9; clone size: few
CDR3 protein: CASSLAGQTNSPLHF; J gene: TRBJ1-6; V gene: TRBV27; clone size: .
CDR3 protein: CASTPSLGLENTEAFF; J gene: TRBJ1-1; V gene: TRBV7-8; clone size: .
CDR3 protein: CASNAGAGDTQYF; J gene: TRBJ2-3; V gene: TRBV25-1; clone size: few
CDR3 protein: CSAPNWTAYEQYF; J gene: TRBJ2-7; V gene: TRBV20-1; clone size: few
CDR3 protein: CASSVGLASQASYEQYF; J gene: TRBJ2-7; V gene: TRBV2; clone size: .
CDR3 protein: CASSRHRAATGEAEQFF; J gene: TRBJ2-1; V gene: TRBV7-3; clone size: once
CDR3 protein: CASSSTGRGKNGYTF; J gene: TRBJ1-2; V gene: TRBV2; clone size: .
CDR3 protein: CSVQGANSPLHF; J gene: TRBJ1-6; V gene: TRBV20-1; clone size: .
CDR3 protein: CSARSEFGPWGEQFF; J gene: TRBJ2-1; V gene: TRBV20-1; clone size: .
CDR3 protein: CASGGLGSGTYEQYF; J gene: TRBJ2-7; V gene: TRBV6-2/TRBV6-3; clone size: few
CDR3 protein: CASSWGETQYF; J gene: TRBJ2-5; V gene: TRBV5-1; clone size: many
CDR3 protein: CASSQEAANSPLHF; J gene: TRBJ1-6; V gene: TRBV4-1; clone size: few
CDR3 protein: CASSTPPGGNYNEQFF; J gene: TRBJ2-1; V gene: TRBV7-2; clone size: .
CDR3 protein: CASSPRAGTPYNEQFF; J gene: TRBJ2-1; V gene: TRBV14; clone size: .
CDR3 protein: CASSLETSGRKFF; J gene: TRBJ2-1; V gene: TRBV5-6; clone size: .
CDR3 protein: CAISESHTEAFF; J gene: TRBJ1-1; V gene: TRBV10-3; clone size: few
CDR3 protein: CASTPFALNTEAFF; J gene: TRBJ1-1; V gene: TRBV7-2; clone size: .
CDR3 protein: CASSRDRGRNSPLHF; J gene: TRBJ1-6; V gene: TRBV3-1; clone size: few
CDR3 protein: CASSYETSGNEQFF; J gene: TRBJ2-1; V gene: TRBV6-2/TRBV6-3; clone size: few
CDR3 protein: CATEPQGAETQYF; J gene: TRBJ2-5; V gene: TRBV2; clone size: few
CDR3 protein: CASSQGSGGSGEQFF; J gene: TRBJ2-1; V gene: TRBV4-1; clone size: .
CDR3 protein: CAWSRDSLNEQFF; J gene: TRBJ2-1; V gene: TRBV30; clone size: few